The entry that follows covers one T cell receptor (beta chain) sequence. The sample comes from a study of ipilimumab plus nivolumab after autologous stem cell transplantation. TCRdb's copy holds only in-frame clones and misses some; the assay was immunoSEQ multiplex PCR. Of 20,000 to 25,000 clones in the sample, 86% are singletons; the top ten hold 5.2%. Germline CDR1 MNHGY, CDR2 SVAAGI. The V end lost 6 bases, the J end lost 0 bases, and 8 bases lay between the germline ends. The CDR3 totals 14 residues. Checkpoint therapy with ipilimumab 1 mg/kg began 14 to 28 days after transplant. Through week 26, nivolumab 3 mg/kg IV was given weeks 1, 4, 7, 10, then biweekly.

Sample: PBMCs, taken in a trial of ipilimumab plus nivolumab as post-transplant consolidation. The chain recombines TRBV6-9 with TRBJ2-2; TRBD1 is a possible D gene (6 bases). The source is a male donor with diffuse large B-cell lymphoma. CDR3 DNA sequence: TGTGCCAGCAGGGGGGCACCGAACACCGGGGAGCTGTTTTTT. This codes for CASRGAPNTGELFF.